This TCR beta chain comes out of a study of blood T cell repertoires in COVID-19. Overall study context: The United States, Italy and Spain provided the acute and convalescent COVID-19 samples.

This clone was detected only once. The V gene end was trimmed by 1 base and the J gene end by 0 bases; junction bases not matched to a gene: 7. The CDR3 totals 18 residues. The germline CDR1 and CDR2 sequences are LGHDT and YNNKEL (reference sequence). Clones were read by immunoSEQ multiplex PCR, and TCRdb kept only the in-frame ones, dropping some. Here the sample spans around 87,000 clones, about 90% being singletons. The clonotype was recovered from a human donor with active COVID-19. The donor label of this sample is uncertain. This chain connects TRBV3-1 (or the pseudogene TRBV3-2) to TRBJ2-3; TRBD2 matches at 10 bases. Sequenced sample: peripheral blood. CDR3 in DNA: TGTGCCAGCAGCCAAGGTTTAAGCGGGGGGGCTAGCACAGATACGCAGTATTTT. Translated: CASSQGLSGGASTDTQYF.